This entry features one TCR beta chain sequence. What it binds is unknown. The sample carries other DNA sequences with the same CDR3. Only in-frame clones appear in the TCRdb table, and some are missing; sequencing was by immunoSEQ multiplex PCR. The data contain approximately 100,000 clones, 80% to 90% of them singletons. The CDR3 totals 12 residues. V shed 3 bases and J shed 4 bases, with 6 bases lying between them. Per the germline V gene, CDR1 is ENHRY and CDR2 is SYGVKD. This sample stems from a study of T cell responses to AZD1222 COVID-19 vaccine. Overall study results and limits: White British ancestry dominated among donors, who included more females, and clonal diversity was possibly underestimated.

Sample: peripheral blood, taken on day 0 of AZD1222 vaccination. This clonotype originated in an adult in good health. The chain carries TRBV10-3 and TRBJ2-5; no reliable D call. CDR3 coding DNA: TGTGCCATCAGTGAAAAAGGAGAGACCCAGTACTTC. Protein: CAISEKGETQYF.